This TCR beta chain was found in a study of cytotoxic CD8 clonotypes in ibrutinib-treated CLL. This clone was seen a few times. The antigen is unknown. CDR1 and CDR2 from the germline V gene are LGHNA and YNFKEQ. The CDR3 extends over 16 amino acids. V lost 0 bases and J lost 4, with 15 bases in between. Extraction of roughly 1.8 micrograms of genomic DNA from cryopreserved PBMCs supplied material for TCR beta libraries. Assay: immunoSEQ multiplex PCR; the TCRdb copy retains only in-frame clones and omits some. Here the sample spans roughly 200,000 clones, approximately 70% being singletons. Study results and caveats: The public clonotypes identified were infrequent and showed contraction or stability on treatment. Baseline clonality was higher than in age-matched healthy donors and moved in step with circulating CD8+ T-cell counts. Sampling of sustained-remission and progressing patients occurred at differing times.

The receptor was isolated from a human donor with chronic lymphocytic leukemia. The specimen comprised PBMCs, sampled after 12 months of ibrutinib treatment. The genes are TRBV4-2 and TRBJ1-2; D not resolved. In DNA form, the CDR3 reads TGTGCCAGCAGCCAAGAGTTCGGAGGGAAGCCCTATGGCTACACCTTC. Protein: CASSQEFGGKPYGYTF.